Below, 25 T cell receptor beta chains from the same sample are listed, as sequenced in a study of CXCR3-negative and CXCR3-positive naive CD8 T cells. For these TCRs, the target antigens are not known. Study observations and caveats: Naive cells positive for CXCR3 carried more hydrophobic TRB CDR3s than CXCR3-negative ones.

The method, 5' RACE with UMI labels, was used to prepare the TRB cDNA libraries. TCRdb reanalyzed the 5' RACE reads, giving one entry per CDR3 protein sequence and no DNA. Its listing shows 90,000 to 100,000 distinct CDR3 sequences. Sequencing was done on a sample of naive CXCR3+ CD8+ T cells from blood. Subset reported: CD45RO-CCR7+CD27+CD95- naive CD8+ T cells expressing CXCR3 (TNR3+). These receptors were collected from a human donor in good health. Some clones in this sample may be carry-over from other donors' samples.

The V gene is TRBV14, the J gene TRBJ2-2; without DNA, the TCRdb call of TRBD1 cannot be checked. CDR1 is SGHDN and CDR2 is FVKESK in the germline V gene. The CDR3 runs to 19 residues. This CDR3 reads CASSLLLPLRQGNTGELFF.

This chain's CDR3 is CASSFVGGGGTDTQYF. This chain uses TRBV7-2 with TRBJ2-3; lacking DNA, the TRBD2 call made by TCRdb goes unchecked. CDR1 SGHTA and CDR2 FQGNSA come from the germline V gene. The CDR3 is 16 amino acids.

This chain connects TRBV10-3 to TRBJ2-5. Germline V gene lookup returns CDR1 ENHRY and CDR2 SYGVKD. This CDR3 spans 18 amino acids. This CDR3 reads CAISDSRFEPRPQETQYF.

The chain recombines TRBV7-9 with TRBJ2-7. From germline, CDR1 is SEHNR and CDR2 FQNEAQ (reference sequence). The CDR3 has 15 amino acids. The CDR3 here is CASSFSLETSYEQYF.

The chain's CDR3 is CASSLSQFQPNTGELFF. The V and J genes are TRBV7-6 and TRBJ2-2. Germline V gives CDR1 SGHVS, CDR2 FNYEAQ. The CDR3 sequence is 17 residues long. The whole variable domain, filled in from reference TRBV7-6 and TRBJ2-2, reads GAGVSQSPRYKVTKRGQDVALRCDPISGHVSLYWYRQALGQGPEFLTYFNYEAQQDKSGLPNDRFSAERPEGSISTLTIQRTEQRDSAMYRCASSLSQFQPNTGELFFGEGSRLTVL.

The chain carries TRBV7-9 and TRBJ2-1. The CDR3 length is 17 residues. Germline V CDR1 and CDR2: SEHNR, FQNEAQ (reference sequence). CDR3 protein: CASSLQVSALTYNEQFF.

This chain links TRBV7-3 with TRBJ1-6. The germline V gene encodes CDR1 SGHTA and CDR2 FQGTGA. This CDR3 comprises 16 residues. The CDR3 region is CASSLTRIGPDSPLHF.

CDR3 residues: CASSPQAGPSSYEQYF. The rearrangement uses TRBV7-9 and TRBJ2-7; TCRdb proposes TRBD2, but this gene call is untestable without DNA. The germline CDR1 and CDR2 sequences are SEHNR and FQNEAQ (reference sequence). This CDR3 has 16 residues.

V is TRBV4-3 and J is TRBJ2-7; with no DNA, the TCRdb D assignment of TRBD2 cannot be verified. The CDR3 covers 16 residues. Germline V gene data show CDR1 as LGHNA and CDR2 as YSLEER. This CDR3 is CASSQVRGRERYEQYF.

The CDR3 loop reads CASSTGQSSYNSPLHF. V and J are TRBV19 and TRBJ1-6; TCRdb's D gene call, TRBD1, goes unchecked for lack of DNA. Per germline, CDR1 LNHDA and CDR2 SQIVND (reference sequence). This CDR3 spans 16 amino acids.

The chain is built from TRBV7-6 and TRBJ2-3; with no DNA, the TCRdb D assignment of TRBD2 cannot be verified. This CDR3 region has 17 residues. Germline-derived CDR1 and CDR2 are SGHVS and FNYEAQ. The chain's CDR3 is CASSLAAASGYADTQYF.

This chain uses TRBV6-5 with TRBJ2-7; TCRdb's assignment of TRBD1 cannot be checked, as there is no DNA. The CDR3 extends over 14 amino acids. CDR1 is MNHEY, CDR2 SVGAGI, per germline. The CDR3 spells CASSYGDSAYEQYF.

The gene calls are TRBV10-3 and TRBJ2-1. The CDR3 has 11 residues. In germline, CDR1 is ENHRY, CDR2 SYGVKD. The CDR3 loop reads CAIGESDEQFF.

V and J are TRBV29-1 and TRBJ2-1; TCRdb picks TRBD2, but there is no DNA to check that call. The V gene's germline CDR1 is SQVTM and CDR2 ANQGSEA. This CDR3 region has 17 residues. CDR3 residues: CSVSTSGGAGSYNEQFF.

The CDR3 reads CSAPNPGPNTEAFF. The chain employs TRBV20-1 and TRBJ1-1; checking the TCRdb D call of TRBD1 is not possible without DNA. CDR3 size: 14 residues. The germline gives CDR1 DFQATT, CDR2 SNEGSKA (reference sequence).

The gene calls are TRBV7-9 and TRBJ2-7; TCRdb names TRBD1, which stays unverified in the absence of DNA. Germline CDR1 SEHNR, CDR2 FQNEAQ (reference sequence). There are 14 residues in the CDR3. The CDR3 loop reads CASSSRDREYEQYF.

The chain recombines TRBV6-1 with TRBJ2-7; the TRBD2 assignment by TCRdb is unverifiable without DNA. This CDR3 comprises 16 residues. Germline CDR1 reads MNHNS; CDR2 reads SASEGT. CDR3 amino acids: CASSEPQALLAYEQYF.

The V call is TRBV7-9, the J call TRBJ2-1; TCRdb lists TRBD2, though no DNA is available to test this call. The CDR3 spans 14 residues. CDR1 is SEHNR, CDR2 FQNEAQ, per germline (reference sequence). The CDR3 loop reads CASSLGLGGNEQFF.

The V call is TRBV7-9, the J call TRBJ2-1; the D call of TRBD1 rests on TCRdb alone, since no DNA is present to check it. Germline lookup yields CDR1 SEHNR and CDR2 FQNEAQ (reference sequence). This CDR3 has 16 residues. The CDR3 sequence is CASSLAVPGLGDEQFF.

V usage is TRBV6-5 and J usage is TRBJ2-1; TCRdb's D call, TRBD1, is unchecked because there is no DNA. CDR3 length: 16 residues. CDR1 is MNHEY, CDR2 SVGAGI, per germline. The CDR3 sequence: CASSWDGTGFYNEQFF.

V and J are TRBV11-2 and TRBJ2-1. The CDR3 has 13 amino acids. Germline lookup yields CDR1 SGHAT and CDR2 FQNNGV. The CDR3 sequence: CASNGLGYNEQFF.

V usage is TRBV29-1 and J usage is TRBJ1-3; TCRdb returns TRBD1, unconfirmable since there is no DNA. This CDR3 spans 16 amino acids. CDR1 and CDR2 from the germline V gene are SQVTM and ANQGSEA. CDR3 loop: CSVDVGQGPSGNTIYF.

The chain employs TRBV6-6 and TRBJ2-2; the D call from TCRdb, TRBD1, cannot be confirmed without DNA. CDR3 length equals 17 residues. Germline assignment: CDR1 MNHNY and CDR2 SVGAGI (reference sequence). The CDR3: CASSYFTGALPDGELFF.

The chain uses TRBV7-2 and TRBJ2-1; as DNA is missing, the TRBD2 call by TCRdb cannot be tested. The CDR3 contains 18 residues. Germline assignment: CDR1 SGHTA and CDR2 FQGNSA. CDR3 in amino acids: CAGSLAHSLAGGYNEQFF.

The chain has TRBV5-1 and TRBJ1-4; TCRdb outputs TRBD1, but without DNA this stays unchecked. The germline V gene has CDR1 SGHRS and CDR2 YFSETQ. The CDR3 spans 15 residues. The CDR3 region is CASSPQGGLREKLFF.